These T cell receptor beta chains were read from a single sample in a study of beta chain features in type 1 diabetes. The protocol was immunoSEQ multiplex PCR, while the TCRdb copy is restricted to in-frame clones and leaves out a portion. The repertoire consists of around 40,000 clones, with roughly 67% occurring once and the leading ten covering under 2.5%. Sequencing was carried out using Tregs from blood. The receptors here all came from a woman aged 25 to 39 in good health. The CDR3 runs from the conserved cysteine through the conserved F or W. The D gene is left open where the match is weak. Rows give clone size only sometimes, using once, few, many, or a class for an expanded clone.

CDR3 protein: CASRMATGNTGELFF
CDR3 DNA: TGTGCCAGTAGGATGGCGACAGGGAACACCGGGGAGCTGTTTTTT
D gene: -
CDR3 length: 15
clone size: -
J gene: TRBJ2-2
V gene: TRBV19

CDR3 protein: CSLAWGGPTQYF
CDR3 DNA: TGCAGCTTAGCTTGGGGGGGGCCAACCCAGTACTTC
D gene: -
CDR3 length: 12
clone size: few
J gene: TRBJ2-5
V gene: TRBV29-1

CDR3 protein: CASSIESSGRIYEQYF
CDR3 DNA: TGTGCCAGTAGTATAGAGAGTAGCGGGAGAATCTACGAGCAGTACTTC
D gene: TRBD2
CDR3 length: 16
clone size: once
J gene: TRBJ2-7
V gene: TRBV19

CDR3 protein: CASRLAGDTQYF
CDR3 DNA: TGCGCCAGCAGGCTAGCGGGAGATACGCAGTATTTT
D gene: TRBD2
CDR3 length: 12
clone size: -
J gene: TRBJ2-3
V gene: TRBV5-1

CDR3 protein: CASSISFSANEKLFF
CDR3 DNA: TGTGCCAGTAGTATTTCTTTTTCGGCTAATGAAAAACTGTTTTTT
D gene: -
CDR3 length: 15
clone size: once
J gene: TRBJ1-4
V gene: TRBV19

CDR3 protein: CASGLVSTETQYF
CDR3 DNA: TGTGCCAGCGGCCTAGTTTCTACGGAGACCCAGTACTTC
D gene: -
CDR3 length: 13
clone size: -
J gene: TRBJ2-5
V gene: TRBV28

CDR3 protein: CASSYPLQGTRAKNIQYF
CDR3 DNA: TGTGCCAGCAGCTATCCCCTACAGGGGACGAGAGCCAAAAACATTCAGTACTTC
D gene: TRBD1
CDR3 length: 18
clone size: few
J gene: TRBJ2-4
V gene: TRBV7-9

CDR3 protein: CASSLARTSGSLYEQYF
CDR3 DNA: TGCGCCAGCAGCTTGGCTCGGACTAGCGGGAGTTTGTACGAGCAGTACTTC
D gene: TRBD2
CDR3 length: 17
clone size: -
J gene: TRBJ2-7
V gene: TRBV5-1

CDR3 protein: CASSYTGQGNTEAFF
CDR3 DNA: TGTGCCAGCAGTTACACTGGACAGGGGAACACTGAAGCTTTCTTT
D gene: TRBD1
CDR3 length: 15
clone size: -
J gene: TRBJ1-1
V gene: TRBV6-6

CDR3 protein: CASSDRDRGLEQYF
CDR3 DNA: TGTGCCAGCAGCGACCGGGACAGGGGGCTCGAGCAGTACTTC
D gene: TRBD1
CDR3 length: 14
clone size: -
J gene: TRBJ2-7
V gene: TRBV7-9

CDR3 protein: CASSARHVYEQYF
CDR3 DNA: TGTGCCAGCAGCGCGAGACATGTCTACGAGCAGTACTTC
D gene: -
CDR3 length: 13
clone size: -
J gene: TRBJ2-7
V gene: TRBV14

CDR3 protein: CASSGRREKLFF
CDR3 DNA: TGTGCCAGTTCAGGGAGGAGAGAAAAACTGTTTTTT
D gene: -
CDR3 length: 12
clone size: -
J gene: TRBJ1-4
V gene: TRBV19

CDR3 protein: CASSRGLAGGSWNEQFF
CDR3 DNA: TGTGCCAGTAGTAGGGGACTAGCGGGAGGGTCTTGGAATGAGCAGTTCTTC
D gene: TRBD2
CDR3 length: 17
clone size: few
J gene: TRBJ2-1
V gene: TRBV19

CDR3 protein: CASSGLEDENYEQYF
CDR3 DNA: TGTGCCAGCTCAGGTTTGGAGGACGAAAACTACGAGCAGTACTTC
D gene: -
CDR3 length: 15
clone size: -
J gene: TRBJ2-7
V gene: TRBV18

CDR3 protein: CAWSGPAGLAGANTGELFF
CDR3 DNA: TGTGCCTGGAGTGGCCCAGCGGGACTAGCGGGAGCGAACACCGGGGAGCTGTTTTTT
D gene: TRBD2
CDR3 length: 19
clone size: -
J gene: TRBJ2-2
V gene: TRBV30

CDR3 protein: CASRLRQYSYNSPLHF
CDR3 DNA: TGTGCCAGCAGACTCCGACAGTACTCCTATAATTCACCCCTCCACTTT
D gene: -
CDR3 length: 16
clone size: -
J gene: TRBJ1-6
V gene: TRBV5-5

CDR3 protein: CASSLLPGTALAQYF
CDR3 DNA: TGTGCCAGCAGCTTATTGCCCGGGACAGCGTTGGCCCAGTACTTC
D gene: TRBD1
CDR3 length: 15
clone size: -
J gene: TRBJ2-5
V gene: TRBV7-8

CDR3 protein: CASSPTGLTYEQYF
CDR3 DNA: TGTGCCAGCAGCCCCACGGGTCTTACCTACGAGCAGTACTTC
D gene: -
CDR3 length: 14
clone size: -
J gene: TRBJ2-7
V gene: TRBV7-3

CDR3 protein: CASTPRSGANVLTF
CDR3 DNA: TGTGCCAGCACCCCGCGGTCTGGGGCCAACGTCCTGACTTTC
D gene: -
CDR3 length: 14
clone size: -
J gene: TRBJ2-6
V gene: TRBV27

CDR3 protein: CASSPLTGELFF
CDR3 DNA: TGTGCCAGCAGCCCCCTAACCGGGGAGCTGTTTTTT
D gene: -
CDR3 length: 12
clone size: few
J gene: TRBJ2-2
V gene: TRBV7-6

CDR3 protein: CASKGGWGMRETQYF
CDR3 DNA: TGTGCCAGCAAGGGAGGCTGGGGGATGAGAGAGACCCAGTACTTC
D gene: -
CDR3 length: 15
clone size: -
J gene: TRBJ2-5
V gene: TRBV28

CDR3 protein: CASSLGGTRDGVDEQYF
CDR3 DNA: TGTGCCAGCAGCTTAGGGGGGACAAGGGACGGAGTTGACGAGCAGTACTTC
D gene: -
CDR3 length: 17
clone size: -
J gene: TRBJ2-7
V gene: TRBV7-9

CDR3 protein: CASSLDYQPQHF
CDR3 DNA: TGTGCCAGCAGCTTAGACTATCAGCCCCAGCATTTT
D gene: -
CDR3 length: 12
clone size: -
J gene: TRBJ1-5
V gene: TRBV7-9

CDR3 protein: CASSLGLAGAGSQYF
CDR3 DNA: TGTGCCAGCAGCTTAGGACTAGCGGGAGCAGGGTCGCAGTATTTT
D gene: TRBD2
CDR3 length: 15
clone size: -
J gene: TRBJ2-3
V gene: TRBV7-2

CDR3 protein: CASSPPDSYGYTF
CDR3 DNA: TGTGCCAGCTCACCACCAGACAGTTATGGCTACACCTTC
D gene: -
CDR3 length: 13
clone size: -
J gene: TRBJ1-2
V gene: TRBV18

CDR3 protein: CASRGRGSYNEQFF
CDR3 DNA: TGTGCCAGCAGAGGGAGGGGCTCCTACAATGAGCAGTTCTTC
D gene: TRBD2
CDR3 length: 14
clone size: -
J gene: TRBJ2-1
V gene: TRBV7-2

CDR3 protein: CASQTGSDEKLFF
CDR3 DNA: TGTGCCAGCCAAACGGGGTCAGATGAAAAACTGTTTTTT
D gene: -
CDR3 length: 13
clone size: -
J gene: TRBJ1-4
V gene: TRBV28

CDR3 protein: CASSPSGRPTDTQYF
CDR3 DNA: TGTGCCAGCAGCCCTAGCGGGAGACCCACAGATACGCAGTATTTT
D gene: TRBD2
CDR3 length: 15
clone size: -
J gene: TRBJ2-3
V gene: TRBV11-3

CDR3 protein: CASSALSGITDTQYF
CDR3 DNA: TGTGCCAGCAGCGCATTGAGCGGAATCACAGATACGCAGTATTTT
D gene: -
CDR3 length: 15
clone size: -
J gene: TRBJ2-3
V gene: TRBV7-3

CDR3 protein: CASSRQGADTEAFF
CDR3 DNA: TGTGCCAGCAGTCGACAGGGGGCCGACACTGAAGCTTTCTTT
D gene: TRBD1
CDR3 length: 14
clone size: -
J gene: TRBJ1-1
V gene: TRBV6-5

CDR3 protein: CASSFASGLTGELFF
CDR3 DNA: TGTGCCAGCAGCTTTGCTAGCGGACTCACCGGGGAGCTGTTTTTT
D gene: TRBD2
CDR3 length: 15
clone size: -
J gene: TRBJ2-2
V gene: TRBV7-9

CDR3 protein: CASSKTSGVGGSYNEQFF
CDR3 DNA: TGTGCCAGCAGTAAGACTAGCGGGGTTGGGGGCTCCTACAATGAGCAGTTCTTC
D gene: TRBD2
CDR3 length: 18
clone size: few
J gene: TRBJ2-1
V gene: TRBV28

CDR3 protein: CASSRWGIAGTGQPDTQYF
CDR3 DNA: TGCGCCAGCAGCCGTTGGGGGATAGCCGGGACAGGGCAGCCAGATACGCAGTATTTT
D gene: TRBD1
CDR3 length: 19
clone size: -
J gene: TRBJ2-3
V gene: TRBV4-1

CDR3 protein: CAWSRGTYEQYF
CDR3 DNA: TGTGCCTGGAGCAGGGGGACCTACGAGCAGTACTTC
D gene: TRBD1
CDR3 length: 12
clone size: -
J gene: TRBJ2-7
V gene: TRBV30

CDR3 protein: CASSQGDRGNEQFF
CDR3 DNA: TGCGCCAGCAGCCAAGGGGACAGGGGGAATGAGCAGTTCTTC
D gene: TRBD1
CDR3 length: 14
clone size: few
J gene: TRBJ2-1
V gene: TRBV4-3

CDR3 protein: CASSMDRVGTGELFF
CDR3 DNA: TGCGCCAGCAGCATGGACAGGGTGGGCACCGGGGAGCTGTTTTTT
D gene: TRBD1
CDR3 length: 15
clone size: -
J gene: TRBJ2-2
V gene: TRBV5-1

CDR3 protein: CAGESDRNYEQYF
CDR3 DNA: TGTGCTGGTGAGTCGGACAGGAACTACGAGCAGTACTTC
D gene: TRBD1
CDR3 length: 13
clone size: -
J gene: TRBJ2-7
V gene: TRBV30

CDR3 protein: CASSTPGNNNEQFF
CDR3 DNA: TGTGCCAGCAGCACCCCGGGGAATAACAATGAGCAGTTCTTC
D gene: -
CDR3 length: 14
clone size: -
J gene: TRBJ2-1
V gene: TRBV7-3

CDR3 protein: CASSLVPLGTDTQYF
CDR3 DNA: TGTGCCAGCAGCTTAGTGCCCCTAGGCACAGATACGCAGTATTTT
D gene: -
CDR3 length: 15
clone size: -
J gene: TRBJ2-3
V gene: TRBV7-2

CDR3 protein: CASSQGGGLTDTQYF
CDR3 DNA: TGTGCCAGCTCCCAAGGCGGAGGGTTGACAGATACGCAGTATTTT
D gene: -
CDR3 length: 15
clone size: -
J gene: TRBJ2-3
V gene: TRBV18

CDR3 protein: CASRVDRGGEQYF
CDR3 DNA: TGTGCCAGCAGAGTCGACAGGGGGGGAGAGCAGTACTTC
D gene: TRBD1
CDR3 length: 13
clone size: -
J gene: TRBJ2-7
V gene: TRBV2

CDR3 protein: CASSQEDGRNQPQHF
CDR3 DNA: TGTGCCAGCAGCCAAGAGGACGGGAGGAATCAGCCCCAGCATTTT
D gene: -
CDR3 length: 15
clone size: few
J gene: TRBJ1-5
V gene: TRBV4-2

CDR3 protein: CASSQEQGPNYGYTF
CDR3 DNA: TGCGCCAGCAGCCAAGAGCAGGGCCCTAACTATGGCTACACCTTC
D gene: -
CDR3 length: 15
clone size: -
J gene: TRBJ1-2
V gene: TRBV4-1

CDR3 protein: CASSPLAGGTDTQYF
CDR3 DNA: TGTGCCAGCTCACCTCTAGCGGGAGGAACAGATACGCAGTATTTT
D gene: TRBD2
CDR3 length: 15
clone size: -
J gene: TRBJ2-3
V gene: TRBV18

CDR3 protein: CASSQPRTSSYNEQFF
CDR3 DNA: TGCGCCAGCAGCCAGCCCCGGACTAGCTCCTACAATGAGCAGTTCTTC
D gene: TRBD2
CDR3 length: 16
clone size: -
J gene: TRBJ2-1
V gene: TRBV4-3

CDR3 protein: CASRGGLAEETQYF
CDR3 DNA: TGTGCCAGCAGAGGGGGACTAGCGGAAGAGACCCAGTACTTC
D gene: TRBD2
CDR3 length: 14
clone size: -
J gene: TRBJ2-5
V gene: TRBV2

CDR3 protein: CSVSGTSTSSYEQYF
CDR3 DNA: TGCAGCGTCTCCGGGACTAGCACGAGCTCCTACGAGCAGTACTTC
D gene: TRBD2
CDR3 length: 15
clone size: few
J gene: TRBJ2-7
V gene: TRBV29-1

CDR3 protein: CASSLNEGGEQYF
CDR3 DNA: TGTGCCAGCAGCTTGAATGAGGGGGGGGAGCAGTACTTC
D gene: -
CDR3 length: 13
clone size: -
J gene: TRBJ2-5
V gene: TRBV5-4

CDR3 protein: CASSLSLGRTDEQYF
CDR3 DNA: TGTGCCAGCAGCTTGTCACTCGGGAGAACGGACGAGCAGTACTTC
D gene: -
CDR3 length: 15
clone size: few
J gene: TRBJ2-7
V gene: TRBV5-4

CDR3 protein: CASSPFGGAAREQFF
CDR3 DNA: TGTGCCAGCTCACCGTTCGGGGGGGCAGCCCGAGAGCAGTTCTTC
D gene: TRBD2
CDR3 length: 15
clone size: -
J gene: TRBJ2-1
V gene: TRBV18

CDR3 protein: CASRQVFGYTF
CDR3 DNA: TGTGCCAGCAGACAGGTTTTTGGCTACACCTTC
D gene: -
CDR3 length: 11
clone size: -
J gene: TRBJ1-2
V gene: TRBV6-6

CDR3 protein: CASSSGTSGAAYEQYF
CDR3 DNA: TGTGCCAGCAGCTCAGGGACTAGCGGGGCCGCCTACGAGCAGTACTTC
D gene: TRBD2
CDR3 length: 16
clone size: -
J gene: TRBJ2-7
V gene: TRBV7-2

CDR3 protein: CASSIQLAGVQNNEQFF
CDR3 DNA: TGTGCCAGTAGTATCCAGCTAGCGGGAGTCCAGAACAATGAGCAGTTCTTC
D gene: TRBD2
CDR3 length: 17
clone size: -
J gene: TRBJ2-1
V gene: TRBV19

CDR3 protein: CASRAQGWPYEQYF
CDR3 DNA: TGTGCCAGCAGAGCACAGGGATGGCCCTACGAGCAGTACTTC
D gene: -
CDR3 length: 14
clone size: few
J gene: TRBJ2-7
V gene: TRBV28

CDR3 protein: CSARRQVWDFF
CDR3 DNA: TGCAGTGCTAGACGACAGGTCTGGGATTTCTTT
D gene: -
CDR3 length: 11
clone size: -
J gene: TRBJ1-1
V gene: TRBV20-1